This T cell receptor beta chain was profiled in a study of spatial heterogeneity in lung cancer (dated by TCRdb to between 2018 and 2021). In terms of the full investigation: More beta-chain than alpha-chain transcripts were consistently detected, likely reflecting higher beta-chain transcript abundance. In tumor regions, TCR transcript counts showed a strong correlation with a T cell transcriptional module score from matched bulk RNA-seq. In the raw uncorrected reads, each unique combination of TCR and UMI appeared more than ten times on average. The study quantitatively compared TCR alpha and beta repertoires across multiple tumor regions, matched nontumor lung and blood in non-small cell lung cancer. TCR repertoire features were related to nonsynonymous mutation counts determined by whole-exome sequencing of tumor tissue. Both alpha and beta chains were TCR-sequenced in samples taken at surgery, namely 220 tumor regions, 62 to 70 matched nontumor lung samples and around 53 PBMC samples.

CDR1 SGDLS and CDR2 YYNGEE are derived from the germline V gene. The CDR3 measures 15 amino acids from cysteine to phenylalanine. The entry retains the CDR3 DNA only, 45 bases that are in frame from base 1. V is cut by 0 bases and J by 6 bases, and the space between the germline ends is 12 bases. By share, this clonotype ranks as medium-sized (0.01 to 0.1%). Its antigen is not yet known. There are no base qualities to consult, and no much larger clone falls within one base. Receptor amplification or capture employed 5' RACE. For sequencing, a NextSeq 500 was employed. The TCR library protocol attached a unique molecular identifier to each TCR cDNA molecule to allow correction of PCR and sequencing errors. The authors' pipeline ran thus. Decombinator tools were used for TCR identification, UMI-based error correction and CDR3 extraction. Expanded TCRs were defined as those above a frequency of 2 per 1,000, corresponding to the top 1% of the tumor frequency distribution. Expanded tumor TCRs were classed as regional if statistically deemed absent (corrected P<0.05) from at least one tumor region, otherwise ubiquitous. Each repertoire was subsampled 100 times to 5,000 TCRs, after which Renyi diversity was computed with the R vegan package. To build CDR3 similarity networks, amino acid triplet string-kernel similarity was used, and CDR3s were connected when their pairwise similarity was above 0.82. TCRdb's own reprocessing of the public reads used fastp at Q25 and MiXCR and kept productive beta chains. Records with the same CDR3 protein are collapsed into one entry carrying the most frequent genes and DNA. The authors' filters were not applied to this entry. This sample comprises 3,000 to 3,500 distinct CDR3 sequences, 15% to 20% of them detected only once. The ten largest make up more than 9% of the sample.

The investigation overall reported the following: The count of ubiquitous expanded TCRs correlated with the count of ubiquitous nonsynonymous mutations, and the count of regional expanded TCRs correlated with the count of regional nonsynonymous mutations. The tumor nonsynonymous mutation count correlated with the number of expanded intratumoral alpha and beta TCRs. TCR-seq was estimated to cover only approximately 7% of tumor T cells for alpha chains and approximately 12% for beta chains. Additional single-cell paired TCR alpha and beta sequencing was considered necessary to confirm, at a functional level, the hypothesis that regional TCRs recognize regional mutations.

The sample's time point, from its label and the paper: sample taken at primary tumor resection. Donors were around 69 patients with early-stage, untreated non-small cell lung cancer from the lung TRACERx cohort. For TCR sequencing, whole RNA was extracted from tumor and nontumor lung tissue, or from cryopreserved PBMC samples, and no cell sorting was done. Only patients with enough RNA available from two or more tumor regions were chosen for TCR sequencing. A lung pathologist reviewed the tumor and adjacent nontumor lung specimens before the specimens were selected. Sample: lung tumor tissue, taken at surgery. Recombination connected TRBV9 to TRBJ2-2; no D gene call is confident. The receptor was derived from a male donor with early-stage non-small cell lung cancer. The CDR3 here reads CASSVVSNSPGELFF. The DNA is as follows: TGTGCCAGCAGCGTAGTTAGTAACAGTCCCGGGGAGCTGTTTTTT. Reference TRBV9 and TRBJ2-2 genes cover what lies past the CDR3, so the full variable domain is DSGVTQTPKHLITATGQRVTLRCSPRSGDLSVYWYQQSLDQGLQFLIQYYNGEERAKGNILERFSAQQFPDLHSELNLSSLELGDSALYFCASSVVSNSPGELFFGEGSRLTVL.